Presented here are 25 T cell receptor beta chains from one specimen sequenced in a study of blood T cells in healthy people across ages (dated by TCRdb to the mid-2010s). Receptors were amplified or captured by 5' RACE. The sequencing machine was an Illumina HiSeq 2500. A second PCR of roughly 7 to 12 cycles was run with a J-beta primer mix and a sample-barcoded 5' primer. TCRdb itself trimmed the public reads at Q25 with fastp, ran MiXCR and retained productive beta chains. Here each entry gathers all rows of one CDR3 protein and keeps the most common genes and DNA. The sample table lists 540,000 or so distinct CDR3 sequences, 24% of them with a count of one. Of the sample, approximately 8.7% is held by the ten largest clones. These same records also appear under a second study, on T cells of mothers and their children.

The sample consisted of blood. All receptors come from a boy between 10 and 17 years old in good health.

This clonotype was counted a few times. The V gene is TRBV7-9, the J gene TRBJ2-5, with D possibly matching TRBD2 (5 bases). The tail of the sequence fits TRBJ2-1 better, so the J call may be wrong. The CDR3 sequence is 18 residues long. Germline CDR1 is SEHNR and CDR2 is FQNEAQ (reference sequence). CDR3 DNA sequence: TGTGCCAGCAGCCCGCGACACCCCGGCGGGTACCCCTACAATGAGCAGTTCTTC. It is translated as CASSPRHPGGYPYNEQFF.

This sequence joins TRBV28 and TRBJ2-6, with D possibly matching TRBD2 (7 bases). V was shortened by 5 bases and J by 4 bases, with 15 bases between the two germline ends. CDR1 MDHEN and CDR2 SYDVKM come from the germline V gene. The CDR3 sequence is 16 residues long. DNA of the CDR3: TGTGCCAGCAGTATAAGAGGGGGGGCAGGGGCCAACGTCCTGACTTTC. Translating it yields CASSIRGGAGANVLTF. The full variable domain, with the rest looked up from reference TRBV28 and TRBJ2-6, is DVKVTQSSRYLVKRTGEKVFLECVQDMDHENMFWYRQDPGLGLRLIYFSYDVKMKEKGDIPEGYSVSREKKERFSLILESASTNQTSMYLCASSIRGGAGANVLTFGAGSRLTVL.

This clonotype has more than one count but fewer than ten. J is TRBJ2-1 and V is TRBV7-9; 13 bases line up with TRBD2. The CDR3 length is 17 residues. V trimming: 5 bases; J trimming: 6 bases; junction bases outside the gene matches: 10. Germline V gene data show CDR1 as SEHNR and CDR2 as FQNEAQ (reference sequence). DNA for the CDR3: TGTGCCAGCAGCGACACTAGCGGGAGGGTTTTTTCCAATGAGCAGTTCTTC. Its protein is CASSDTSGRVFSNEQFF.

This chain connects TRBV19 to TRBJ2-5; D perhaps matches TRBD2 (5 bases). V lost 4 bases and J lost 5, with 11 bases in between. Germline assignment: CDR1 LNHDA and CDR2 SQIVND (reference sequence). The CDR3 runs 13 residues. CDR3: CASSTEGFETQYF. The CDR3 region has the DNA TGTGCCAGTAGTACAGAGGGTTTCGAGACCCAGTACTTC.

This clonotype was seen only a few times. This rearrangement joins TRBV7-2 to TRBJ2-1, with TRBD2 matching over 7 bases. The CDR3 is 15 amino acids. Germline assignment: CDR1 SGHTA and CDR2 FQGNSA. Unmatched junction bases numbered 7, after V lost 6 bases and J lost 2 bases. DNA for the CDR3: TGTGCCAGCAGGTCCGTAGCGGGCGCCTACAATGAGCAGTTCTTC. Protein: CASRSVAGAYNEQFF.

This clonotype came up a few times. J is TRBJ2-5 and V is TRBV28, with 8 bases aligning to TRBD1. Trimming cost V 2 bases and J 5 bases; bases outside gene matches: 4. The CDR3 extends over 14 amino acids. Per the germline V gene, CDR1 is MDHEN and CDR2 is SYDVKM. The CDR3 bases are TGTGCCAGCAGTTTACAGGGGGCATACGAGACCCAGTACTTC. This translates into CASSLQGAYETQYF.

The chain uses TRBV4-3 and TRBJ1-4; no clear D. Trimming removed 1 base from V and 4 bases from J, with 4 bases in between. In germline, CDR1 is LGHNA, CDR2 YSLEER. The CDR3 covers 13 residues. The CDR3 sequence: CASSQGFNEKLFF. CDR3 DNA: TGCGCCAGCAGCCAAGGGTTTAATGAAAAACTGTTTTTT.

The gene calls are TRBV5-5 and TRBJ2-7; possibly TRBD1 or TRBD2 for D (5 bases each). This CDR3 region has 13 residues. Germline lookup yields CDR1 SGHKS and CDR2 YYEKEE (reference sequence). V was shortened by 2 bases and J by 6 bases, with 12 bases between the two germline ends. The CDR3 protein is CASSLMSGSEQYF. CDR3 DNA: TGTGCCAGCAGCTTAATGTCAGGGAGCGAGCAGTACTTC.

DNA for the CDR3: TGTGCCAGCACAAGCGGGAGCCTAGGGGACATTCAGTACTTC. Amino acids: CASTSGSLGDIQYF. The chain joins TRBV9 to TRBJ2-4; 8 bases are shared with TRBD2. V lost 6 bases and J lost 8; bases outside the gene matches: 10. The CDR3 totals 14 residues. Germline lookup yields CDR1 SGDLS and CDR2 YYNGEE. Supplemented by reference TRBV9 and TRBJ2-4, the full variable domain reads DSGVTQTPKHLITATGQRVTLRCSPRSGDLSVYWYQQSLDQGLQFLIQYYNGEERAKGNILERFSAQQFPDLHSELNLSSLELGDSALYFCASTSGSLGDIQYFGAGTRLSVL.

The chain recombines TRBV11-2 with TRBJ2-5, with TRBD2 matching over 11 bases. Germline V gene sequence: CDR1 SGHAT, CDR2 FQNNGV. With V trimmed by 5 bases and J by 0 bases, 20 bases remained unmatched. The CDR3 extends over 21 amino acids. The CDR3 spells CASSTPWRVAGGDMNQETQYF. The DNA of the CDR3 is TGTGCCAGCAGCACCCCCTGGAGGGTAGCGGGGGGGGATATGAACCAAGAGACCCAGTACTTC.

The table lists this clonotype with a few counts. This chain joins TRBV24-1 and TRBJ2-1, with D possibly matching TRBD1 (6 bases). Per germline, CDR1 KGHDR and CDR2 SFDVKD. V lost 5 bases to trimming and J lost 7 bases, with 17 bases between them. The CDR3 consists of 15 residues. The CDR3 DNA reads TGTGCCACCAGTGTGACAGGTACAGGAAGAAATGAGCAGTTCTTC. Translating it yields CATSVTGTGRNEQFF.

For this clonotype: The germline gene is not matched at one end of the junction; a read error may be the cause. The V gene is TRBV15, the J gene TRBJ2-7, with a tentative D call TRBD2 (5 bases). From germline, CDR1 is LNHNV and CDR2 YYDKDF (reference sequence). The CDR3 is 15 amino acids. For the CDR3, the DNA is TGTGCCACCAGCAGAGGAGAGGGTGGCTCCTACGAGCACTACTTC. Residues: CATSRGEGGSYEHYF.

This clonotype was detected ten times or more. The rearrangement links TRBV28 to TRBJ2-1; 11 bases map to TRBD2. Trimming removed 6 bases from V and 14 bases from J; junction bases left unmatched: 15. From germline, CDR1 is MDHEN and CDR2 SYDVKM. The CDR3 consists of 15 residues. The CDR3 DNA sequence: TGTGCCAGCAGACTAACTAGCGGGAGTTTGTCTAGAGAGTTCTTC. Protein: CASRLTSGSLSREFF.

This clonotype was found a few times. V gene TRBV9 combines with J gene TRBJ2-7; D may match TRBD1 or TRBD2 (5 bases each). Germline CDR1 is SGDLS and CDR2 is YYNGEE. With 4 bases removed from V and 4 bases from J, the gap between germline ends came to 21 bases. CDR3 length: 16 amino acids. DNA of the CDR3: TGTGCCAGCAGCCATGGGGACGGATCGCTGGGGTACGAGCAGTACTTC. Its protein is CASSHGDGSLGYEQYF.

This clonotype showed up many times. The gene calls are TRBV7-9 and TRBJ2-5, with D perhaps matching TRBD1 (6 bases). Trimming stripped 7 bases from V and 1 base from J, with 13 bases between. Germline CDR1 is SEHNR and CDR2 is FQNEAQ (reference sequence). This CDR3 contains 14 residues. CDR3 coding DNA: TGTGCCAGCACCCAGGGGCCCGGCCAAGAGACCCAGTACTTC. It codes for CASTQGPGQETQYF.

This clonotype has a handful of counts. The chain combines TRBV11-2 with TRBJ2-5; D is undetermined. Judging by the DNA end, TRBJ2-1 fits better; the J call may be wrong. The CDR3 runs 14 residues. CDR1 is SGHAT and CDR2 is FQNNGV in the germline V gene. The CDR3 here is CASSLRPPYDEQFF. CDR3 nucleotides: TGTGCCAGCAGCCTTCGTCCCCCTTACGATGAGCAGTTCTTC.

This clonotype was counted a few times. J is TRBJ2-1 and V is TRBV7-9; 7 bases fit TRBD1. This CDR3 region has 18 residues. Germline V CDR1 and CDR2: SEHNR, FQNEAQ (reference sequence). With 2 bases clipped from V and 5 bases from J, the junction kept 15 bases outside the gene matches. CDR3 loop: CASSLHSPDRVLNNEQFF. The CDR3 DNA is TGTGCCAGCAGCTTACATTCGCCCGACAGGGTTTTGAACAATGAGCAGTTCTTC. Using reference TRBV7-9 and TRBJ2-1 for the parts outside the CDR3, the full variable domain is DTGVSQNPRHKITKRGQNVTFRCDPISEHNRLYWYRQTLGQGPEFLTYFQNEAQLEKSRLLSDRFSAERPKGSFSTLEIQRTEQGDSAMYLCASSLHSPDRVLNNEQFFGPGTRLTVL.

This chain connects TRBV6-5 to TRBJ1-5, with a possible D match to TRBD1 (5 bases). CDR1 and CDR2 from the germline V gene are MNHEY and SVGAGI. V was shortened by 11 bases and J by 0 bases, with 17 bases between the two germline ends. The CDR3 has 15 residues. CDR3 nucleotide sequence: TGTGCCTCAGGAGAGGGGCCCTATAGCAATCAGCCCCAGCATTTT. As protein: CASGEGPYSNQPQHF.

This clonotype has ten or more counts. The CDR3 DNA reads TGTGCCAGCAGAGGAGGCTCAGCGGGAGCGTCGGGAGATACGCAGTATTTT. Its protein product is CASRGGSAGASGDTQYF. This chain connects TRBV7-9 to TRBJ2-3; 8 nucleotides line up with TRBD2. This CDR3 is 17 amino acids long. Trimming at V came to 6 bases and at J to 5 bases, leaving 16 bases not matched to a gene. Germline CDR1 is SEHNR and CDR2 is FQNEAQ (reference sequence).

This clonotype turned up a few times. The V and J genes are TRBV5-5 and TRBJ2-1; 7 bases fit TRBD1. V was pared by 4 bases and J by 5 bases, with 3 bases of the junction left unmatched. Germline lookup yields CDR1 SGHKS and CDR2 YYEKEE (reference sequence). The CDR3 sequence is 13 residues long. The CDR3 region is CASSRQGHNEQFF. For the CDR3, the DNA is TGTGCCAGCAGCCGACAGGGCCACAATGAGCAGTTCTTC.

This clonotype was picked up a small number of times. The chain uses TRBV29-1 and TRBJ2-3; 8 bases match TRBD1. The ends lost 2 bases at V and 7 bases at J; junction bases unmatched: 11. CDR3 length equals 15 residues. Germline CDR1 and CDR2: SQVTM and ANQGSEA. The CDR3 sequence is CSVEIWTGILYTQYF. CDR3 bases: TGCAGCGTTGAAATCTGGACAGGGATATTATATACGCAGTATTTT.

The rearrangement uses TRBV10-3 and TRBJ2-3; 10 bases map to TRBD1. The germline gives CDR1 ENHRY, CDR2 SYGVKD. Germline trimming cut 10 bases from V and 3 bases from J; bases unmatched to any gene: 4. CDR3 length equals 13 residues. In nucleotides, the CDR3 is TGTGCCACCGCGGGACAGGGGACAGATACGCAGTATTTT. This sequence encodes CATAGQGTDTQYF.

This sequence joins TRBV20-1 and TRBJ2-3, with TRBD2 matching 8 bases. There are 14 residues in the CDR3. In germline, CDR1 is DFQATT, CDR2 SNEGSKA (reference sequence). J was trimmed by 6 bases and V by 6 bases; bases with no gene match: 11. The CDR3, as DNA: TGCAGTGCCCCACTCAGCGGGAGATATGATACGCAGTATTTT. Residues: CSAPLSGRYDTQYF.

This clonotype has more than one count but fewer than ten. The junction departs from germline at one end; a sequencing error may be responsible. This chain uses TRBV5-5 with TRBJ2-3; D remains ambiguous. CDR1 and CDR2 (germline): SGHKS, YYEKEE (reference sequence). This CDR3 spans 16 amino acids. The DNA for the CDR3 is TGCGCCAGCAGCCCCCGGTGGATGAGTGGCACAGATACGCAGTATTTT. Translated, it gives CASSPRWMSGTDTQYF.

This clonotype came up a few times. This rearrangement joins TRBV29-1 to TRBJ2-3; no reliable D call. The CDR3 loop spans 11 amino acids. V shed 2 bases and J shed 6 bases, with 6 bases lying between them. Germline CDR1 reads SQVTM; CDR2 reads ANQGSEA. The CDR3 sequence: CSVESTDTQYF. In DNA form, the CDR3 reads TGCAGCGTTGAATCAACCGATACGCAGTATTTT.